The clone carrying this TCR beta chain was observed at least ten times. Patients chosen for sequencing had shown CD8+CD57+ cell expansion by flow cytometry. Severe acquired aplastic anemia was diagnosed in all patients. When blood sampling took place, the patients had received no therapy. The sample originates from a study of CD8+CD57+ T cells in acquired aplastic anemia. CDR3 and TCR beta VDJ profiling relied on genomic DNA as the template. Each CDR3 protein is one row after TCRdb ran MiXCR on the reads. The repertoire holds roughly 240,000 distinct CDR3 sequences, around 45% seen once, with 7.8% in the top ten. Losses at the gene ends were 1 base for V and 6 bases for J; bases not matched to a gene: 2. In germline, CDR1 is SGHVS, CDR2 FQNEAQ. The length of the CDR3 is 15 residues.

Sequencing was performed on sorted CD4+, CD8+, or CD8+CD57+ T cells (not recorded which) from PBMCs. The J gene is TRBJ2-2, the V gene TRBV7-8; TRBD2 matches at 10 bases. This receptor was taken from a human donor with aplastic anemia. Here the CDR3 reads CASSLGLAGAGELFF. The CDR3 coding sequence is TGTGCCAGCAGCTTAGGCCTAGCGGGGGCCGGGGAGCTGTTTTTT.